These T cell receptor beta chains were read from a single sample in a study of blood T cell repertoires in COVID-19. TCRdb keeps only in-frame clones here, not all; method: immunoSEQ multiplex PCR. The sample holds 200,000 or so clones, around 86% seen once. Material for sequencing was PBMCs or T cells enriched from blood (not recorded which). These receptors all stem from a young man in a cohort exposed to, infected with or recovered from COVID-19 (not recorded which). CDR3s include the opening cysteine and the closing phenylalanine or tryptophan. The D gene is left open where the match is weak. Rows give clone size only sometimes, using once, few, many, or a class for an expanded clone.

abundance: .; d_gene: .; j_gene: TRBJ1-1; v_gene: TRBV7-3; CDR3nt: TGTGCCAGCAGTCTAAGCGGGGGGCTTGGCACTGAAGCTTTCTTT; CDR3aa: CASSLSGGLGTEAFF
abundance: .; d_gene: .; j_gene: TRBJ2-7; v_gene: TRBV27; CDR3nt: TGTGCCAGCAGTTTCCTGGGTCCGGGGTACGAGCAGTACTTC; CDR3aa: CASSFLGPGYEQYF
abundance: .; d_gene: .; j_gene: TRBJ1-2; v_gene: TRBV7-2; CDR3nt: TGTGCCAGCAGCTCCCTCCAGGGTAGTGGCTACACCTTC; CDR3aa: CASSSLQGSGYTF
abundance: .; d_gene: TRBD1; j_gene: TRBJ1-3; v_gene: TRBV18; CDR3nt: TGTGCCAGCGGTTCGTGGGACAGGGGCTCTGGAAACACCATATATTTT; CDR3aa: CASGSWDRGSGNTIYF
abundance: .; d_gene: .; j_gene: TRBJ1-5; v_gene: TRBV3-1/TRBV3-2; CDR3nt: TGTGCCAGCAGCCCTGGGACATATAGCAATCAGCCCCAGCATTTT; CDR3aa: CASSPGTYSNQPQHF
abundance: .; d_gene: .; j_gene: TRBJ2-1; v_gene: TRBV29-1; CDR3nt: TGCAGCGTAGCAGGGGTAGCCTACAATGAGCAGTTCTTC; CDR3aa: CSVAGVAYNEQFF
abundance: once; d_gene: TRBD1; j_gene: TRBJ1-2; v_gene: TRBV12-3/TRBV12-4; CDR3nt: TGTGCCAGCAGTCTCGACAGGGGCAGTGGCTACACCTTC; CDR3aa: CASSLDRGSGYTF
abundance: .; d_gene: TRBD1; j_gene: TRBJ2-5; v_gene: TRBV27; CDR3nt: TGTGCCAGCAGCCTGACAGGGGGGTACCAAGAGACCCAGTACTTC; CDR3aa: CASSLTGGYQETQYF
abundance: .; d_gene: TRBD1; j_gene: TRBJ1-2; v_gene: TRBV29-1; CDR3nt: TGCAGCGTCGGAACGGGACAGGGTTATGGCTACACCTTC; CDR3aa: CSVGTGQGYGYTF
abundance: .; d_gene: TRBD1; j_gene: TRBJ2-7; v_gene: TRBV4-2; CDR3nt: TGTGCCAGCAGCCACCTGGGACAGGGGGTGGACGAGCAGTACTTC; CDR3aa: CASSHLGQGVDEQYF
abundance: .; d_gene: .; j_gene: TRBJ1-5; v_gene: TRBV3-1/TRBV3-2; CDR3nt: TGTGCCAGCAGCCAAGGGTATTCAGCGGCTCGGCCCCAGCATTTT; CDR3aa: CASSQGYSAARPQHF
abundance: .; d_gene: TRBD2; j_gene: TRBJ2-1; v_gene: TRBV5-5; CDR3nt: TGTGCCAGCAGCTTGGGCGGGAGAACCAATGAGCAGTTCTTC; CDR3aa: CASSLGGRTNEQFF
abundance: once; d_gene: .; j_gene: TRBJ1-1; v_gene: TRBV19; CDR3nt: TGTGCCAGTAGTCCCGACAGGCTATCGGAAGCTTTCTTT; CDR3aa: CASSPDRLSEAFF
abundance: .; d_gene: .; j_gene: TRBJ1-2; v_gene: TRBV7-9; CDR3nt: TGTGCCAGCAGCCAGACAGCCCAGGGCTATGGCTACACCTTC; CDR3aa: CASSQTAQGYGYTF
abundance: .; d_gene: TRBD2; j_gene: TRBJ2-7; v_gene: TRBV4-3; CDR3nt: TGCGCCAGCAGCCAAGGACTAGCGGGACCATACGAGCAGTACTTC; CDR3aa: CASSQGLAGPYEQYF
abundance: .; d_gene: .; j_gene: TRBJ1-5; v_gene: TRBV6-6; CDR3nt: TGTGCCAGCAGTTCAAGCAATAGCAATCAGCCCCAGCATTTT; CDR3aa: CASSSSNSNQPQHF
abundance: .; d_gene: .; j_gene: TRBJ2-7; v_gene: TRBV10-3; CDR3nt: TGTGCCATCAGTACGAAGATTGTGACTGACTCCTACGAGCAGTACTTC; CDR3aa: CAISTKIVTDSYEQYF
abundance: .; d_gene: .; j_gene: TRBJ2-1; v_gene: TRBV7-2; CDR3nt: TGTGCCAGCAGCAGATACGGAGACTACAATGAGCAGTTCTTC; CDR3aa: CASSRYGDYNEQFF
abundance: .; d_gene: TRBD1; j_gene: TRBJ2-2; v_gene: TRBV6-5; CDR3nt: TGTGCCAGCAGAGGGGGCTCCGGGGAGCTGTTTTTT; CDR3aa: CASRGGSGELFF
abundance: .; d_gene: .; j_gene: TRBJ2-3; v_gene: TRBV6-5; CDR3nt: TGTGCCAGCGGGCATTATAGGTACACGCAGTATTTT; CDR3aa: CASGHYRYTQYF
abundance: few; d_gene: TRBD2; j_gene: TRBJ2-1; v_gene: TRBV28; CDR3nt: TGTAGCTCGGGAGGGAATTTGGGGCAGTTCTTC; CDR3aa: CSSGGNLGQFF
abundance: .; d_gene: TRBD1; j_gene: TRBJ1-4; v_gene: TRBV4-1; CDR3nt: TGCGCCAGCAGCGCAGGACAGGCGATTGAAAAACTGTTTTTT; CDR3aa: CASSAGQAIEKLFF
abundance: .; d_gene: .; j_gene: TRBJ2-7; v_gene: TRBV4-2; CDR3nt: TGTGCCAGCAGCCAAGACTGGGACACATCCTACGAGCAGTACTTC; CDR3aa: CASSQDWDTSYEQYF
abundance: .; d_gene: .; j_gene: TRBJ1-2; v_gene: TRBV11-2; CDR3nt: TGTGCCAGCAGCTTCCCGGGACAAACAAACCTCTATGGCTACACCTTC; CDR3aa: CASSFPGQTNLYGYTF
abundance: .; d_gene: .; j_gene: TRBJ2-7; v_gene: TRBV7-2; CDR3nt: TGTGCCAGCAGCTTAGGGGGGACACCCCTTACTCCCTACGAGCAGTACTTC; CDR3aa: CASSLGGTPLTPYEQYF
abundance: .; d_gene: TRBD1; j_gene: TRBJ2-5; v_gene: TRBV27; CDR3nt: TGTGCCAGCAGTTCCCCGGGACAGCGAAGAGAGACCCAGTACTTC; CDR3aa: CASSSPGQRRETQYF
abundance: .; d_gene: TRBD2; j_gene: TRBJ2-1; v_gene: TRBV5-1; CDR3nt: TGCGCCAGCAGCTTGGCCTCTAGCGGGACTCTCAATGAGCAGTTCTTC; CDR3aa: CASSLASSGTLNEQFF
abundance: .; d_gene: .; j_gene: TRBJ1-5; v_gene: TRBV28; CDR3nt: TGTGCCAGCACCGCCCTCGGGCAGCCCCAGCATTTT; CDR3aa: CASTALGQPQHF
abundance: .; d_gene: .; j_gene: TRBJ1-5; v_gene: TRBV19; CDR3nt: TGTGCCAGTAGTATCCTGATCAGTCAGCCCCAGCATTTT; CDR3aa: CASSILISQPQHF
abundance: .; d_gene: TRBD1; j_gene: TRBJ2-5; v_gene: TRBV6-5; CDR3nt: TGTGCCAGCCCAAGGTGGGACAGGGAGGGAGAGACCCAGTACTTC; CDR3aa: CASPRWDREGETQYF
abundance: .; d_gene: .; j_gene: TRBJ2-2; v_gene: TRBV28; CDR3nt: TGTGCCAGCAGTTTATACCTCCGGCTAGCGAGCGGGGAGCTGTTTTTT; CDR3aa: CASSLYLRLASGELFF
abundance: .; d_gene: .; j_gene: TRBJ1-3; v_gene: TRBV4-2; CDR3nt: TGTGCCAGCAGCCTAAACTCTGGAAACACCATATATTTT; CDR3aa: CASSLNSGNTIYF
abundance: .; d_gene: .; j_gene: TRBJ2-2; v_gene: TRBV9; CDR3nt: TGTGCCAGCAGCGTAGGAGGGACTCCAAGAACCACCGGGGAGCTGTTTTTT; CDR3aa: CASSVGGTPRTTGELFF
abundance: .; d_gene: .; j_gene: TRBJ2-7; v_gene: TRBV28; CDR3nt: TGTGCCAGCACCGTACTAAGGGGAAACTCCTACGAGCAGTACTTC; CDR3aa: CASTVLRGNSYEQYF
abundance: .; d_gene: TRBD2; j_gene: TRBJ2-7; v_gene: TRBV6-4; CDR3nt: TGTGCCAGCAGTGAAAAAGCGGGAAACTACGAGCAGTACTTC; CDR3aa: CASSEKAGNYEQYF
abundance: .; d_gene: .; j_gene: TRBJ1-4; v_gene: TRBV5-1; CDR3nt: TGCGCCAGCAGCTTGGGTGCGACAGCCAATGAAAAACTGTTTTTT; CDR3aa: CASSLGATANEKLFF
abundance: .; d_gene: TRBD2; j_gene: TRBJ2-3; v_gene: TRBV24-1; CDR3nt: TGTGCCACCAATCGGCTAGCGGCGCAGTATTTT; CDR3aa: CATNRLAAQYF
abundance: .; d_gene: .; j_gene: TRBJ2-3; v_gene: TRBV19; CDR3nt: TGTGCCAGTAGTTGGGAAGGAGGACGAAACGAGCTTTTT; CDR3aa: CASSWEGGRNELF
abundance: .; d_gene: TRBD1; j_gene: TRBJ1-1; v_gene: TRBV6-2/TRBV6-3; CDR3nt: TGTGCCAGCAGTTACTCGAGTGGGACAGTGAACACTGAAGCTTTCTTT; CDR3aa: CASSYSSGTVNTEAFF
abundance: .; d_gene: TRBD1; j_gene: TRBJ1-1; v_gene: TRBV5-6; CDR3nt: TGTGCCAGCAGCTTGGCGACAGGGGGGTTTAACAAGAACACTGAAGCTTTCTTT; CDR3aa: CASSLATGGFNKNTEAFF
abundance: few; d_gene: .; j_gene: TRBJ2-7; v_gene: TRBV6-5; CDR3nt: TGTGCCAGCAACCAGGGACTCCAATACGAGCAGTACTTC; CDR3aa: CASNQGLQYEQYF
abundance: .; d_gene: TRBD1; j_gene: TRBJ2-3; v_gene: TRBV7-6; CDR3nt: TGTGCCAGCAGCTTCGACAGGGCTCTCAAGATTCCCCCAGATACGCAGTATTTT; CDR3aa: CASSFDRALKIPPDTQYF
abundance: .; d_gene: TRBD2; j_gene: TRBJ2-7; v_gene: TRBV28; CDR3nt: TGTGCCTCACGGGGCGGGAGTACCCACGAGCAGTACTTC; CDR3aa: CASRGGSTHEQYF
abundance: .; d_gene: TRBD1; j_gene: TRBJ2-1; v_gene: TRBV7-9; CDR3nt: TGTGCCAGCAGCAAACGAGGCGGGACAGGGGGGAACAATGAGCAGTTCTTC; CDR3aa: CASSKRGGTGGNNEQFF
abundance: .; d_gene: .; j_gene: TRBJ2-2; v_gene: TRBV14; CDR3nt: TGTGCCAGCAGCCGAGTTCGGACCTACCGGGGCACCGGGGAGCTGTTTTTT; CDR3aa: CASSRVRTYRGTGELFF
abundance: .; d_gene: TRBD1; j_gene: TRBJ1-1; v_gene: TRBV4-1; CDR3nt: TGCGCCAGCAGCCAAAAGGGACAGGGAAACAGGGCGGCTTTCTTT; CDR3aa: CASSQKGQGNRAAFF
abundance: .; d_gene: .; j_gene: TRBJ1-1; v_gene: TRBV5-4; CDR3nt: TGTGCCAGCAGCTTGGATGGCAGGGGTAACACTGAAGCTTTCTTT; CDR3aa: CASSLDGRGNTEAFF
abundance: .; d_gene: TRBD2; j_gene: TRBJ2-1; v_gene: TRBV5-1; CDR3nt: TGCGCCAGCAGCTTGGAAGGTAGCGGGGTATACAATGAGCAGTTCTTC; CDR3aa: CASSLEGSGVYNEQFF
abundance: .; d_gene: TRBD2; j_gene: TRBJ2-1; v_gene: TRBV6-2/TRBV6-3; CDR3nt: TGTGCCAGCAGTCTCCCGCGGGAGCAAAATGAGCAGTTCTTC; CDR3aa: CASSLPREQNEQFF
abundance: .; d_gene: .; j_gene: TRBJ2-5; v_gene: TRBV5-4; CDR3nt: TGTGCCAGCAGCTTGGCCGGGAGTCAAATCGAGACCCAGTACTTC; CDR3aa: CASSLAGSQIETQYF
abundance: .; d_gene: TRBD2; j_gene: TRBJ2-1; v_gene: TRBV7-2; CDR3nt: TGTGCCAGCAGCCCAGAGGGACTAGCGGGAGAAGAGCAGTTCTTC; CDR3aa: CASSPEGLAGEEQFF
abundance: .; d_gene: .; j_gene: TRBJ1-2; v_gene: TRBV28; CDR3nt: TGTGCCAGCAGTTCAGTCAGTGGAGCGAGAGGCTACACCTTC; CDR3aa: CASSSVSGARGYTF
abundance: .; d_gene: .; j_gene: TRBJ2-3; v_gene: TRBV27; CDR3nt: TGTGCCAGCAGTTTATGGGCTTCAGATACGCAGTATTTT; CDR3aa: CASSLWASDTQYF